These 24 T cell receptor beta chains came from one sample sequenced in a study of blood T cell repertoires in COVID-19. Using immunoSEQ multiplex PCR, the repertoire was profiled, and TCRdb retains in-frame clones only, with some absent. This table holds 50,000 to 75,000 clones, roughly 87% found once. Material for sequencing was peripheral blood. These TCRs come from a man of 80 years or more in a cohort sampled during active COVID-19.

This clone appeared a single time. The chain combines TRBV14 with TRBJ2-2, with D possibly TRBD2 on 5 matching bases. The CDR3 consists of 15 residues. The V end lost 4 bases, the J end lost 0 bases, and 9 bases lay between the germline ends. Germline CDR1 SGHDN, CDR2 FVKESK. CDR3 sequence (DNA): TGTGCCAGCAGCCGGCGGGCCTCGAACACCGGGGAGCTGTTTTTT. Residues: CASSRRASNTGELFF.

The CDR3, as DNA: TGTGCCAGCAGTTACTCGAACAGCATCCTTTACAACGGCTACACCTTC. Translating it yields CASSYSNSILYNGYTF. The V and J genes are TRBV6-5 and TRBJ1-2; D gene ambiguous. CDR1 and CDR2 (germline): MNHEY, SVGAGI. The CDR3 totals 16 residues. V was cut by 0 bases and J by 8 bases, with 19 bases left in between.

The genes are TRBV4-2 and TRBJ2-3; 11 bases align to TRBD2. V was pared by 1 base and J by 4 bases, with 4 bases of the junction left unmatched. The CDR3 has 16 residues. Germline assignment: CDR1 LGHNA and CDR2 YNFKEQ. The CDR3 region has the DNA TGTGCCAGCAGCCAAGGAAATAGCGGGGGGGCAGATACGCAGTATTTT. It translates to CASSQGNSGGADTQYF.

This rearrangement joins TRBV7-9 to TRBJ1-4; 7 bases agree with TRBD1. This CDR3 is 14 amino acids long. The V segment lost 5 bases and the J segment 5 bases; nucleotides outside the gene matches: 5. Germline-derived CDR1 and CDR2 are SEHNR and FQNEAQ (reference sequence). CDR3 protein: CASSPTGTNEKLFF. CDR3 bases: TGTGCCAGCAGCCCGACAGGGACCAATGAAAAACTGTTTTTT.

The CDR3: CASSQAVAGESTDTQYF. CDR3 in DNA: TGTGCCAGCAGCCAAGCGGTAGCGGGGGAGAGCACAGATACGCAGTATTTT. The chain recombines TRBV4-2 with TRBJ2-3, with 9 bases matching TRBD2. The V gene end was trimmed by 1 base and the J gene end by 0 bases; junction bases not matched to a gene: 5. This CDR3 spans 17 amino acids. CDR1 and CDR2 (germline): LGHNA, YNFKEQ.

V usage is TRBV4-1 and J usage is TRBJ1-1, with TRBD1 as a possible D gene (5 bases). The CDR3 has 16 amino acids. Germline V gene sequence: CDR1 MGHRA, CDR2 YSYEKL. Trimming cost V 0 bases and J 0 bases, with 11 bases left between them. CDR3 in DNA: TGCGCCAGCAGCCAAGAGGCGGGGGGAGTGAACACTGAAGCTTTCTTT. Translated, it gives CASSQEAGGVNTEAFF.

The sample holds one count of this clone. The chain recombines TRBV7-2 with TRBJ2-3, with 8 bases that match TRBD2. The V gene end was trimmed by 4 bases and the J gene end by 0 bases; junction bases not matched to a gene: 6. Germline CDR1 SGHTA, CDR2 FQGNSA. CDR3 length: 16 residues. CDR3 nucleotide sequence: TGTGCCAGCAGCTACGCGGGGGGAATTAGCACAGATACGCAGTATTTT. Residues: CASSYAGGISTDTQYF. The whole variable domain, filled in from reference TRBV7-2 and TRBJ2-3, reads GAGVSQSPSNKVTEKGKDVELRCDPISGHTALYWYRQSLGQGLEFLIYFQGNSAPDKSGLPSDRFSAERTGGSVSTLTIQRTQQEDSAVYLCASSYAGGISTDTQYFGPGTRLTVL.

V usage is TRBV19 and J usage is TRBJ2-1; 11 nucleotides agree with TRBD2. This CDR3 contains 14 residues. V dropped 9 bases and J dropped 8; count of bases not matched to a gene: 9. The germline CDR1 and CDR2 sequences are LNHDA and SQIVND (reference sequence). In DNA, the CDR3 is TGTGCCAGCTCTAGCGGGAGGCCGAGGGATGAGCAGTTCTTC. Its translation: CASSSGRPRDEQFF.

The chain employs TRBV19 and TRBJ1-2, with 8 bases identical to TRBD1. Trimming cost V 4 bases and J 9 bases; bases outside gene matches: 4. CDR1 is LNHDA and CDR2 is SQIVND in the germline V gene (reference sequence). CDR3 length: 12 residues. CDR3 amino acids: CASSKQGERYTF. CDR3 bases: TGTGCCAGTAGTAAACAGGGGGAGCGCTACACCTTC.

The chain carries TRBV5-1 and TRBJ2-3; D perhaps matches TRBD2 (6 bases). V was shortened by 0 bases and J by 7 bases, with 12 bases between the two germline ends. The CDR3 has 14 amino acids. Germline CDR1 SGHRS, CDR2 YFSETQ. DNA for the CDR3: TGCGCCAGCAGCTTGGAGGAGGGCGCGTATACGCAGTATTTT. Translated, it gives CASSLEEGAYTQYF.

The chain recombines TRBV6-5 with TRBJ2-7; D uncertain. The CDR3 has 13 residues. V shed 3 bases and J shed 3 bases, with 9 bases lying between them. Germline V gives CDR1 MNHEY, CDR2 SVGAGI. This chain's CDR3 is CASSYADNYEQYF. CDR3 nucleotide sequence: TGTGCCAGCAGTTATGCCGACAACTACGAGCAGTACTTC.

The genes are TRBV2 and TRBJ2-7, with TRBD2 matching over 9 bases. Germline V gives CDR1 SNHLY, CDR2 FYNNEI. With 6 bases clipped from V and 3 bases from J, the junction kept 6 bases outside the gene matches. This CDR3 region has 14 residues. The CDR3 nucleotides are TGTGCCAGCAGGATAGCGGGGGCTATCTACGAGCAGTACTTC. Amino acids: CASRIAGAIYEQYF.

CDR3 loop: CASSPSYRETEAFF. The CDR3 nucleotides are TGTGCCAGCAGCCCAAGTTACAGGGAAACTGAAGCTTTCTTT. The chain joins TRBV7-2 to TRBJ1-1, with TRBD1 as a possible D gene (6 bases). Trimming pared 5 bases from V and 5 bases from J, leaving 15 bases between. Looked up from germline, CDR1 is SGHTA and CDR2 is FQGNSA. The CDR3 totals 14 residues.

The chain uses TRBV6-5 and TRBJ2-7; TRBD1 matches 9 bases. After removal of 6 bases from V and 5 bases from J, the junction contained 8 bases not matched to a gene. CDR1 and CDR2 (germline): MNHEY, SVGAGI. This CDR3 has 14 residues. This CDR3 reads CASSRDRARDEQYF. CDR3 in DNA: TGTGCCAGCAGCCGGGACAGGGCCAGGGACGAGCAGTACTTC.

The chain links TRBV7-2 to TRBJ2-1; 16 bases agree with TRBD2. This CDR3 comprises 17 residues. V shed 1 base and J 8 bases; nucleotides not matched to a gene: 5. The germline V gene has CDR1 SGHTA and CDR2 FQGNSA. In DNA form, the CDR3 reads TGTGCCAGCAGCTTAGAGGGACTAGCGGGGGGGCCCCATGAGCAGTTCTTC. Protein sequence: CASSLEGLAGGPHEQFF.

The CDR3 reads CASSRGQGLADDYADTQYF. In nucleotides, the CDR3 is TGTGCCAGTAGTAGGGGACAGGGACTAGCGGACGATTATGCAGATACGCAGTATTTT. The gene calls are TRBV19 and TRBJ2-3; TRBD2 aligns across 11 bases. J lost 4 bases, V lost 4 bases, and 16 bases had no gene match. The V gene's germline CDR1 is LNHDA and CDR2 SQIVND (reference sequence). This CDR3 is built from 19 residues.

This clone was picked up one time. The chain has TRBV30 and TRBJ2-1, with 14 bases lining up with TRBD2. This CDR3 contains 15 residues. Per the germline V gene, CDR1 is GTSNPN and CDR2 is SVGIG (reference sequence). Germline trimming cut 4 bases from V and 8 bases from J; bases unmatched to any gene: 7. CDR3 loop: CAWNGRLAGGYEQFF. The CDR3 DNA reads as TGTGCCTGGAACGGCCGACTAGCGGGAGGGTATGAGCAGTTCTTC.

J is TRBJ1-6 and V is TRBV7-2, with D possibly TRBD1 on 6 matching bases. CDR1 and CDR2 from the germline V gene are SGHTA and FQGNSA. CDR3 length: 14 amino acids. V lost 6 bases to trimming and J lost 6 bases, with 12 bases between them. The DNA for the CDR3 is TGTGCCAGCAGTCGGGACAACTCTAATTCACCCCTCCACTTT. Its protein product is CASSRDNSNSPLHF.

CDR3 sequence reads: CASSFQREIYEQYF. CDR3 nucleotide sequence: TGCGCCAGCAGCTTTCAGCGGGAGATCTACGAGCAGTACTTC. This chain links TRBV5-1 with TRBJ2-7, with 8 nucleotides matching TRBD2. Trimming cost V 2 bases and J 3 bases; bases outside gene matches: 4. The CDR3 is made up of 14 amino acids. Germline V CDR1 and CDR2: SGHRS, YFSETQ. The full variable domain, completed using reference TRBV5-1 and TRBJ2-7, is KAGVTQTPRYLIKTRGQQVTLSCSPISGHRSVSWYQQTPGQGLQFLFEYFSETQRNKGNFPGRFSGRQFSNSRSEMNVSTLELGDSALYLCASSFQREIYEQYFGPGTRLTVT.

The chain links TRBV10-3 to TRBJ1-2; D ambiguous. CDR3 length equals 16 residues. The germline V gene has CDR1 ENHRY and CDR2 SYGVKD. With 4 bases removed from V and 5 bases from J, the gap between germline ends came to 20 bases. CDR3 DNA: TGTGCCATCAGTGGGGAGACGGGAGTTCTATTTTATGGCTACACCTTC. Its translation: CAISGETGVLFYGYTF.

The rearrangement uses TRBV3-1 (or the pseudogene TRBV3-2) and TRBJ1-1, with TRBD1 as a possible D gene (5 bases). This CDR3 has 14 residues. V lost 1 base and J 3 bases, leaving 9 bases between the germline ends. CDR1 is LGHDT, CDR2 YNNKEL, per germline (reference sequence). This chain's CDR3 is CASSQVGGDTEAFF. DNA of the CDR3: TGTGCCAGCAGCCAAGTAGGAGGGGACACTGAAGCTTTCTTT.

This clone showed up just a few times. At one boundary the junction diverges from the germline segment, which might be a read error. The chain's CDR3 is CASSLGRTGGISPLHF. CDR3 in DNA: TGTGCCAGTAGTTTAGGACGGACAGGGGGGATTTCACCCCTCCACTTT. The V call is TRBV6-5, the J call TRBJ1-6, with 10 bases matching TRBD1. There are 16 residues in the CDR3. Looked up from germline, CDR1 is MNHEY and CDR2 is SVGAGI.

This clone was observed a handful of times. The chain recombines TRBV4-1 with TRBJ1-1, with a tentative D call TRBD1 (5 bases). Germline assignment: CDR1 MGHRA and CDR2 YSYEKL. CDR3 length: 15 amino acids. Trimming took 4 bases from V and 1 from J, leaving 13 bases between them. CDR3 amino acids: CASSLPGLSNTEAFF. CDR3 nucleotides: TGCGCCAGCAGCCTCCCGGGACTCTCGAACACTGAAGCTTTCTTT.

The V call is TRBV28, the J call TRBJ2-3; possible D gene TRBD2, 5 bases. V was pared by 6 bases and J by 1 base, with 17 bases between. This CDR3 contains 16 residues. Germline CDR1 MDHEN, CDR2 SYDVKM. The CDR3 here is CASSSIGEQGTDTQYF. The CDR3, as DNA: TGTGCCAGCAGCTCCATCGGGGAGCAAGGCACAGATACGCAGTATTTT.